In this sample, the clone carrying this TCR beta chain turned up many times. The antigen is unknown. The sample belongs to a study of response to subunit inactivated influenza vaccine. Whole-study findings and limits: T cells newly recruited by each seasonal influenza vaccination are few, the authors suggested.

Germline CDR1 reads MNHEY; CDR2 reads SVGEGT. V lost 5 bases to trimming and J lost 6 bases; unmatched junction nucleotides: 9. The CDR3 has 14 residues. TCRdb fed the RT-PCR reads into MiXCR, producing one record per CDR3 protein. The sample holds approximately 500,000 distinct CDR3 sequences; about an eighth are singletons and the top ten take roughly 13%. This sequence originates from a man aged 45-65 years who received an inactivated influenza vaccine. The chain links TRBV6-2 or TRBV6-3 to TRBJ2-7; 8 bases are a match to TRBD1. Sequencing used PBMCs from blood, obtained more than 35 days after vaccination. Here the CDR3 DNA reads TGTGCCAGCAGTCCTGGGACAGGAGCCAGCGAGCAGTACTTC. The encoded protein is CASSPGTGASEQYF.